This entry describes one T cell receptor (beta chain). The data stem from a study of blood T cell repertoires in COVID-19. V was clipped by 11 bases and J by 1 base, with 14 bases between them. CDR3 size: 14 residues. Germline V gene lookup returns CDR1 LNHDA and CDR2 SQIVND (reference sequence). Original handling: Reference gene primers were amplified, and this amplification served to estimate nucleated cell counts. The method was immunoSEQ multiplex PCR; TCRdb's version includes in-frame clones alone and lacks a portion of them. D and trimming come from the DNA, and the V and J calls and clone size come from that table. The top ten hold approximately 9.6% of the sample, which has tens of thousands of clones, 88% seen once.

Sequencing was carried out using peripheral blood. This TCR came from a man in his fifties or sixties with active COVID-19. The genes are TRBV19 and TRBJ2-2; perhaps TRBD1 as D (6 bases). CDR3 bases: TGTGCCGTCCAGGGGAAGGTGAACACCGGGGAGCTGTTTTTT. This codes for CAVQGKVNTGELFF.